The entry below describes one T cell receptor (beta chain). The antigen it recognizes is unknown. There are no base qualities to consult, and no much larger clone falls within one base. From cysteine to phenylalanine, the CDR3 is 13 amino acids long. Here the CDR3 DNA is all that survives: 39 bases in frame from base 1. CDR1 and CDR2, per the germline V gene, are SQVTM and ANQGSEA. Trimming at the junction amounts to 4 bases on V and 0 bases on J, and the germline ends lie 10 bases apart. The time point label for this specimen denotes: about 28 days (+/-7) after the second vaccine dose. AZD1222 recipients given second doses at about 4 weeks or at about 12 weeks were pooled, since spike-specific TCR depth and breadth were not found to differ between the two schedules. The vaccinee samples were drawn from two UK trials, COV001 and COV002, one of which was a single-blind randomized controlled phase 2/3 trial testing AZD1222 (ChAdOx1 nCoV-19) in healthy adults. Trial participant PBMC samples were collected at day 0 and day 28 after the second dose for TCRbeta chain sequencing.

This sample is part of a study of T cell responses to AZD1222 COVID-19 vaccine (dated by TCRdb to 2020 to 2023). Notes on the research overall: A total of about 230 trial participants underwent TCR sequencing, of whom around 200 received two doses of AZD1222 and about 26 received two doses of the MenACWY control vaccine. Enrollment into the trials was organized by age into subgroups of 18-55, 56-69 and 70-plus years, and those subgroups contained approximately 150, 30 and 60 TCR-sequenced participants, respectively. General conclusions and limits of the study: No day 14 peak-response samples were available, so repertoires were characterized only after the peak T cell response. Reportedly, almost half of the unique spike-specific TCRs recognized epitopes lying outside the regions that are mutated in the B.1.351 and B.1.1.7 variants. Participants were mostly white British and included more females than males, and it was suggested by the authors that clonal diversity may have been underestimated. Vaccine-associated CD4 TCRs spanned the whole spike protein, with dominant responses in regions 160-218 and 743-854. The 56-69-year group was small, and its depth increase did not reach significance, likely because of low power. Conclusions about previously exposed vaccinees are limited because only six or seven AZD1222 recipients were SARS-CoV-2 seropositive at baseline. Spike-specific TCR breadth and depth rose significantly after two AZD1222 doses compared with day 0 and with MenACWY recipients.

The CDR3 regions of human TCRbeta chains were analyzed by immunosequencing. Turning to the authors' computational methods: TCRs in the repertoires were compared against a reference library of SARS-CoV-2-specific TCRs that had been generated with the MIRA antigen-specificity platform. Breadth was defined as the fraction of unique TCRs that were SARS-CoV-2-associated, and depth was defined as the fraction of total T cells that were SARS-CoV-2-associated. Using the MIRA data, every spike-specific TCR was mapped to the spike region that the TCR reacted to and assigned to either a CD4 or a CD8 class. Log10-transformed breadth and depth values were compared by one-way ANOVA with Sidak's multiple comparisons tests. Entries here come from immuneACCESS through TCRdb and include only in-frame sequences with V and J called. Some clones fail to appear in such tables; in the studies checked, an unresolved V gene covers under half of the shortfall, and the cause of the remainder is unknown. That table gives V, J and clone size, and the DNA gave D and trimming. The sample includes 140,000 to 150,000 clones, with roughly 87% observed a single time. The top ten hold approximately 1.8% of the sample.

Here the sequenced sample was peripheral blood, taken 28 days after the second AZD1222 dose. This clonotype originated in an adult who received the AZD1222 COVID-19 vaccine. Recombination connected TRBV29-1 to TRBJ2-7, and the D gene may be TRBD2, 5 bases matching. The base sequence is TGCAGCGTTGTCGGGGTCAGCTCCTACGAGCAGTACTTC. This gives the protein CSVVGVSSYEQYF.